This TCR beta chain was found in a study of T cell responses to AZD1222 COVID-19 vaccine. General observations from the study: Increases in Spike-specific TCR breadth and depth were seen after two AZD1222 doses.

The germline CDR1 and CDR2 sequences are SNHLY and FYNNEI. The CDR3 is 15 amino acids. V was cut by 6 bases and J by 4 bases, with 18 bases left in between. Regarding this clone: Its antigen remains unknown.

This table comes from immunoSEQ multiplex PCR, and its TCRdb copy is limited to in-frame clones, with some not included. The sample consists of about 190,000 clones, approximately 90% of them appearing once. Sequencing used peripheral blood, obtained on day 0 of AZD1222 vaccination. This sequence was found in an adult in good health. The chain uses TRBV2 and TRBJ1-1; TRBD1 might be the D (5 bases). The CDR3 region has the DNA TGTGCCAGCAGCCCGAGCGTGGCAGGGACCACTGAAGCTTTCTTT. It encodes CASSPSVAGTTEAFF.